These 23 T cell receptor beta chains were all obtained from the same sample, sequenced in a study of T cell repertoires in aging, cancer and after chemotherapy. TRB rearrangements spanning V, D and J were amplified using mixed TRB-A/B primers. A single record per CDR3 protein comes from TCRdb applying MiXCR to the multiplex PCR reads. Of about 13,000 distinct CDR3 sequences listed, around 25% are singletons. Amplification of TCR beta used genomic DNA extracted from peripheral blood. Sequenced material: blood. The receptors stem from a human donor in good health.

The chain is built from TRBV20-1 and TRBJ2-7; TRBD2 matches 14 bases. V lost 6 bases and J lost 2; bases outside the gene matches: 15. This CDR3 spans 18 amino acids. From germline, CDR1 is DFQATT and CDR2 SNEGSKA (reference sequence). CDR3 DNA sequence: TGCAGTGCCGGAAGATGGTTCGGGACTAGCGGGGGAGCCTACGAGCAGTACTTC. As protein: CSAGRWFGTSGGAYEQYF.

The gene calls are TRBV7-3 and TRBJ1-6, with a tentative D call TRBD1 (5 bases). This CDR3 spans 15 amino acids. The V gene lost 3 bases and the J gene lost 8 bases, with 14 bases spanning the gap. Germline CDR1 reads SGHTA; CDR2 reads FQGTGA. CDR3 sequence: CASSFRPGGDSPLHF. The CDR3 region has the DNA TGTGCCAGCAGCTTCCGCCCGGGAGGGGATTCACCCCTCCACTTT.

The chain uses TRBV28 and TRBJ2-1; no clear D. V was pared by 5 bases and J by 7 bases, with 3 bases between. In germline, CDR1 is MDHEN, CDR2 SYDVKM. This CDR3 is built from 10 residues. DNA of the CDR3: TGTGCCAGCAGTAGAAATGAGCAGTTCTTC. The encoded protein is CASSRNEQFF.

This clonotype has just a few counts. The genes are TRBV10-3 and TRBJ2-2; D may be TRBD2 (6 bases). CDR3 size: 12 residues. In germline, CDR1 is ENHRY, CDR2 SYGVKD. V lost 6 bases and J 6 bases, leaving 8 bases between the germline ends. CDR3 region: CAIRGEAGELFF. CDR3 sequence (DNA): TGTGCCATCAGAGGGGAGGCCGGGGAGCTGTTTTTT.

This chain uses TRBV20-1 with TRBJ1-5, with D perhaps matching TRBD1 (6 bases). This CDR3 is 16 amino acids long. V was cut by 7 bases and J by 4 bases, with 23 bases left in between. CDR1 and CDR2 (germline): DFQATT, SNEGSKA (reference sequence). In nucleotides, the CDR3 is TGCAGTGGCCAAAAGACAGGAACCATCGGAAATCAGCCCCAGCATTTT. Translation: CSGQKTGTIGNQPQHF.

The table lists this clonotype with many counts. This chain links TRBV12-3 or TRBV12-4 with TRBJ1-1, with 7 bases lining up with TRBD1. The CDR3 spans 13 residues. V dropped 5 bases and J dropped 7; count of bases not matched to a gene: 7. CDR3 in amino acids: CASSLDRLREAFF. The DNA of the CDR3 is TGTGCCAGCAGTCTGGACAGGTTGCGTGAAGCTTTCTTT.

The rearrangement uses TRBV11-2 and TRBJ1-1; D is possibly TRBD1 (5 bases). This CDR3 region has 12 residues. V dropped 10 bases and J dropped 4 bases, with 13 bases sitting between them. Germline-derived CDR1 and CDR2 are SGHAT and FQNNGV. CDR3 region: CAIHGGVTEAFF. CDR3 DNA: TGTGCCATCCATGGGGGGGTCACTGAAGCTTTCTTT. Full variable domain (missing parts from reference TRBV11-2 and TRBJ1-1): EAGVAQSPRYKIIEKRQSVAFWCNPISGHATLYWYQQILGQGPKLLIQFQNNGVVDDSQLPKDRFSAERLKGVDSTLKIQPAKLEDSAVYLCAIHGGVTEAFFGQGTRLTVV.

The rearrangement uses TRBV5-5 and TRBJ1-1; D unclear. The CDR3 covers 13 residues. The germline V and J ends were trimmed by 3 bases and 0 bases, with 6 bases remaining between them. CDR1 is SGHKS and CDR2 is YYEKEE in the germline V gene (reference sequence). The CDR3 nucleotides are TGTGCCAGCAGCTCCCGATTGAACACTGAAGCTTTCTTT. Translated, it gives CASSSRLNTEAFF.

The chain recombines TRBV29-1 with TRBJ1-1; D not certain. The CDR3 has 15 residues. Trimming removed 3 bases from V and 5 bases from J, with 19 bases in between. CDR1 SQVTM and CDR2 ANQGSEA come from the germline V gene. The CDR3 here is CSVDHPPGFRTEAFF. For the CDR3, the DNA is TGCAGCGTTGACCACCCTCCGGGTTTTCGGACTGAAGCTTTCTTT.

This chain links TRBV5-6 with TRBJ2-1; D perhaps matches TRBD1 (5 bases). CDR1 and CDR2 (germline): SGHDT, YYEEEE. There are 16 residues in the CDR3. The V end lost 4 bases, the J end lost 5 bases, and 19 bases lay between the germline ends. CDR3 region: CASSRVPSVGHNEQFF. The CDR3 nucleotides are TGTGCCAGCAGCCGAGTACCCTCCGTGGGGCACAATGAGCAGTTCTTC.

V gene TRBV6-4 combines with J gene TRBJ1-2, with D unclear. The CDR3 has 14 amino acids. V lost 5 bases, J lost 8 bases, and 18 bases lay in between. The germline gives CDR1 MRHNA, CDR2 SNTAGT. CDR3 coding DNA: TGTGCCAGCAGTAGCGTCCCAGGCCCATGGGGCTACACCTTC. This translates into CASSSVPGPWGYTF.

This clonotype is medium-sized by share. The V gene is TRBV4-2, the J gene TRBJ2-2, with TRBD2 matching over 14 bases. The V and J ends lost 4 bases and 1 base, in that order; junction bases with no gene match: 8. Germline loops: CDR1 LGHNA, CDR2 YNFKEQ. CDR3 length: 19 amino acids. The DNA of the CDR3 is TGTGCCAGCAGCCCCCTCGGGACTAGCGGGGGCCGGAACACCGGGGAGCTGTTTTTT. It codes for CASSPLGTSGGRNTGELFF.

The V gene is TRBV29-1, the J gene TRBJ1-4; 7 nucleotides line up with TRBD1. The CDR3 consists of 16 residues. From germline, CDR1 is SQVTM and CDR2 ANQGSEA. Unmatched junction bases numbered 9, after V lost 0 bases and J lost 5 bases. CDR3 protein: CSVEDGGGGPNEKLFF. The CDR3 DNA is TGCAGCGTTGAAGATGGAGGGGGCGGCCCAAATGAAAAACTGTTTTTT.

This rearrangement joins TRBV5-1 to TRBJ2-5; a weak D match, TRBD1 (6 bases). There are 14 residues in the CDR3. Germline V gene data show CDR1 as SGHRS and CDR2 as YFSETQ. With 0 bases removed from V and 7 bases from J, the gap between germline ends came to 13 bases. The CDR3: CASSLEGLGGTQYF. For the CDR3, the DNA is TGCGCCAGCAGCTTGGAGGGATTAGGGGGGACCCAGTACTTC.

CDR3 in DNA: TGTGCCAGCAGCTCGACGGGGGGGGTCGAAGCTTTCTTT. Amino acids: CASSSTGGVEAFF. The chain uses TRBV7-9 and TRBJ1-1; possibly TRBD1 for D (5 bases). V lost 4 bases and J lost 8, with 14 bases in between. This CDR3 has 13 residues. Germline V lookup: CDR1 SEHNR, CDR2 FQNEAQ (reference sequence).

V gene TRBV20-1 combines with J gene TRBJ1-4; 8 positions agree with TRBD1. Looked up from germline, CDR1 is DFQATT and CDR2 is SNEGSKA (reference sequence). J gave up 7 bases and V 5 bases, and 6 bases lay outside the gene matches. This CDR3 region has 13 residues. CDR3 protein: CSAERDRSEKLFF. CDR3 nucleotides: TGCAGTGCTGAGCGGGACAGGAGTGAAAAACTGTTTTTT.

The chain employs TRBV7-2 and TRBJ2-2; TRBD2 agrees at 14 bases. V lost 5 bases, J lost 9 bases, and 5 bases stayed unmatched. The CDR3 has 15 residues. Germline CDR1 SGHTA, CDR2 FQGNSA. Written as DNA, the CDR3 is TGTGCCAGCAGCCCCGGACTAGCGGGGGGCCGGGAGCTGTTTTTT. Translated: CASSPGLAGGRELFF.

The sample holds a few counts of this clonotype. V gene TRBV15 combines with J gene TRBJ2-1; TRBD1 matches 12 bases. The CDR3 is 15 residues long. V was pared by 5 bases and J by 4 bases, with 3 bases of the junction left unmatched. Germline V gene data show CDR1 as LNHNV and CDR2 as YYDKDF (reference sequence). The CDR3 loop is CATSSGQGAYNEQFF. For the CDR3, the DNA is TGTGCCACCAGCTCGGGACAGGGGGCTTACAATGAGCAGTTCTTC.

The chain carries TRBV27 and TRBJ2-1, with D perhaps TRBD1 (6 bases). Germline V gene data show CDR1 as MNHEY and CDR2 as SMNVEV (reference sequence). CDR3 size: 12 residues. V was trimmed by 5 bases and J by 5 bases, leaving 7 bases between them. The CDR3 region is CASSPGDNEQFF. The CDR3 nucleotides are TGTGCCAGCAGTCCAGGGGACAATGAGCAGTTCTTC.

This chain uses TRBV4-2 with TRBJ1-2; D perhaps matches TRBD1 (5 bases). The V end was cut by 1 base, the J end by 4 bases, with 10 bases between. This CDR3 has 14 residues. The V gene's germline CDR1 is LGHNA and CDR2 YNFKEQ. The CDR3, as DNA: TGTGCCAGCAGCCAAGGGAAAGGGACCTATGGCTACACCTTC. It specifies CASSQGKGTYGYTF.

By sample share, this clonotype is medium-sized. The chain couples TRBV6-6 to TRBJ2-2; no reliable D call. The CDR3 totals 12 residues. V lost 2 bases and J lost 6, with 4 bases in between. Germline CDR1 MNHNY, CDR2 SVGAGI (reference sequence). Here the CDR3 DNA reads TGTGCCAGCAGTTACGGGGCCGGGGAGCTGTTTTTT. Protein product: CASSYGAGELFF.

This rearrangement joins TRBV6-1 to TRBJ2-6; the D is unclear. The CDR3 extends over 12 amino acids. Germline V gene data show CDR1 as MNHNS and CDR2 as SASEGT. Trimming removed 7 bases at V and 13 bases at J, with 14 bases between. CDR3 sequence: CASTSRGVVLTF. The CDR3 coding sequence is TGTGCCAGCACCTCCCGTGGGGTTGTCCTGACTTTC.

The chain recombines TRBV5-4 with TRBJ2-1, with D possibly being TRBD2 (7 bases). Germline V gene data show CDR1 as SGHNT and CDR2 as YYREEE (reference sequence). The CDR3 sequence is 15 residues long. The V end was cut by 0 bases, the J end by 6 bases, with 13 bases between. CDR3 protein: CASSLGGGGPNEQFF. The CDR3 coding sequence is TGTGCCAGCAGCTTGGGAGGGGGGGGGCCCAATGAGCAGTTCTTC.